This T cell receptor beta chain appears in the sequencing data of a study of blood T cell repertoires in COVID-19. Assay used: immunoSEQ multiplex PCR; TCRdb lists only in-frame clones, some missing. The table lists 120,000 or so clones, around 86% of them singletons. Germline loops: CDR1 MGHRA, CDR2 YSYEKL. The CDR3 runs 15 residues. V lost 0 bases, J lost 4 bases, and 10 bases lay in between. The TCR originated in a man aged 80 or over with active or convalescent COVID-19. The sequencing input was peripheral blood. J is TRBJ1-5 and V is TRBV4-1, with D unclear. CDR3 in DNA: TGCGCCAGCAGCCAAGATCATGCGGCTAATCAGCCCCAGCATTTT. Translating it yields CASSQDHAANQPQHF.